The 28 T cell receptor beta chains presented below share a single source sample, sequenced in a study of CD8+CD57+ T cells in acquired aplastic anemia. The TCR beta profiling, which covered VDJ combination and CDR3 sequence, was carried out using genomic DNA as the template. Each CDR3 protein gets one entry after TCRdb re-called the reads with MiXCR. The sample holds about 200,000 distinct CDR3 sequences, 55% to 65% seen once. The patients chosen for sequencing had shown expansion of CD8+CD57+ cells (detected by flow cytometry). The sample consisted of sorted CD4+, CD8+, or CD8+CD57+ T cells (not recorded which) from PBMCs. These receptors all come from a human donor with aplastic anemia.

This chain links TRBV10-3 with TRBJ2-3; TRBD1 matches at 8 bases. Germline values: CDR1 ENHRY, CDR2 SYGVKD. The CDR3 has 16 amino acids. The J segment lost 2 bases and the V segment lost 4 bases, leaving 8 bases of the junction unmatched. The CDR3 loop is CAISVLGQAHTDTQYF. The CDR3 DNA follows: TGTGCCATCAGTGTCTTGGGACAGGCGCACACAGATACGCAGTATTTT.

The rearrangement links TRBV19 to TRBJ2-7, with 8 bases that match TRBD2. Looked up from germline, CDR1 is LNHDA and CDR2 is SQIVND (reference sequence). CDR3 length: 14 residues. J lost 2 bases, V lost 5 bases, and 5 bases had no gene match. Here the CDR3 reads CASSSGGGTYEQYF. CDR3 sequence (DNA): TGTGCCAGTAGTTCCGGGGGGGGTACCTACGAGCAGTACTTC.

The chain is built from TRBV10-3 and TRBJ1-5, with 9 bases that match TRBD1. The CDR3 runs 16 residues. The V and J ends lost 3 bases and 3 bases, in that order; junction bases with no gene match: 6. Germline-derived CDR1 and CDR2 are ENHRY and SYGVKD. CDR3 protein: CAISDPGQGLNQPQHF. The CDR3 region has the DNA TGTGCCATCAGTGATCCGGGACAGGGACTCAATCAGCCCCAGCATTTT.

This clonotype was detected once. The genes are TRBV7-9 and TRBJ2-7; D possibly uses TRBD1 or TRBD2 (5 bases each). CDR3 size: 15 residues. V was trimmed by 4 bases and J by 5 bases, leaving 18 bases between them. Germline loops: CDR1 SEHNR, CDR2 FQNEAQ (reference sequence). The CDR3 is CASSSWDGPRDEQYF. CDR3 bases: TGTGCCAGCAGCTCCTGGGACGGCCCACGGGACGAGCAGTACTTC.

The chain recombines TRBV25-1 with TRBJ1-3; D gene ambiguous. In germline, CDR1 is MGHDK, CDR2 SYGVNS. V gave up 1 base and J gave up 2 bases, with 6 bases separating them. The length of the CDR3 is 14 residues. The CDR3 DNA reads TGTGCCAGCAGTGAATTGGGCGCTGGAAACACCATATATTTT. It yields the protein CASSELGAGNTIYF.

Worth noting for this clonotype: An end of the junction does not agree with germline; a read error may underlie this. The V call is TRBV15, the J call TRBJ2-1; 10 bases are shared with TRBD2. The CDR3 runs to 17 residues. The germline gives CDR1 LNHNV, CDR2 YYDKDF (reference sequence). The CDR3 coding sequence is TGTGCTACCAGCAGTCCAGCGGGGGGGCCCTCCTACAATGAGCAGTTCTTC. It translates to CATSSPAGGPSYNEQFF. Drawing the rest from reference TRBV15 and TRBJ2-1, the complete variable domain is DAMVIQNPRYQVTQFGKPVTLSCSQTLNHNVMYWYQQKSSQAPKLLFHYYDKDFNNEADTPDNFQSRRPNTSFCFLDIRSPGLGDTAMYLCATSSPAGGPSYNEQFFGPGTRLTVL.

The genes are TRBV20-1 and TRBJ2-1, with 8 bases identical to TRBD1. There are 12 residues in the CDR3. J lost 10 bases, V lost 3 bases, and 5 bases had no gene match. Germline V lookup: CDR1 DFQATT, CDR2 SNEGSKA (reference sequence). The CDR3 region has the DNA TGCAGTGCTAGTGTGACAGGGGCCGAGCAGTTCTTC. Amino acid sequence: CSASVTGAEQFF.

Points on this clonotype: At one boundary the junction diverges from the germline segment, which might be a read error. This rearrangement joins TRBV24-1 to TRBJ2-7; TRBD1 is a possible D gene (6 bases). CDR3 length: 16 amino acids. CDR1 KGHDR and CDR2 SFDVKD come from the germline V gene. CDR3 coding DNA: TGTGCCGCCAGTGATGGGTATCCGGGCAGGGGATACGAGCAGTACTTC. It is translated as CAASDGYPGRGYEQYF.

This clonotype was counted ten times or more. This chain links TRBV19 with TRBJ2-1; D could derive from TRBD1 or TRBD2 (5 bases each). The CDR3 totals 15 residues. Trimming removed 1 base at V and 0 bases at J, with 7 bases between. CDR1 is LNHDA and CDR2 is SQIVND in the germline V gene (reference sequence). The CDR3 sequence is CASSIGDPSYNEQFF. CDR3 coding DNA: TGTGCCAGTAGTATAGGGGACCCCTCCTACAATGAGCAGTTCTTC.

This clonotype has more than one count but fewer than ten. V gene TRBV5-4 combines with J gene TRBJ2-3; D is ambiguous. V lost 0 bases and J 2 bases, leaving 7 bases between the germline ends. CDR1 is SGHNT, CDR2 YYREEE, per germline (reference sequence). There are 14 residues in the CDR3. This CDR3 reads CASSLGNPTDTQYF. The CDR3 region has the DNA TGTGCCAGCAGCTTGGGGAACCCCACAGATACGCAGTATTTT.

V usage is TRBV10-3 and J usage is TRBJ1-6; D gene uncertain. Trimming took 10 bases from V and 10 from J, leaving 17 bases between them. Germline CDR1 reads ENHRY; CDR2 reads SYGVKD. CDR3 length: 13 amino acids. The CDR3 region is CASRGTSGSPLHF. The CDR3 DNA reads as TGTGCCAGCAGAGGAACGTCTGGATCACCCCTCCACTTT.

The rearrangement joins TRBV30 to TRBJ2-3; D might be TRBD2 (6 bases). V was cut by 1 base and J by 1 base, with 9 bases left in between. This CDR3 spans 14 amino acids. Germline values: CDR1 GTSNPN, CDR2 SVGIG (reference sequence). The CDR3 loop reads CAWSDSGRTDTQYF. The DNA for the CDR3 is TGTGCCTGGAGTGATAGCGGACGCACAGATACGCAGTATTTT.

Regarding this clonotype: The junction differs from germline at one of its ends, possibly a read error. This chain uses TRBV9 with TRBJ2-1; D gene unclear. This CDR3 contains 16 residues. Germline CDR1 is SGDLS and CDR2 is YYNGEE. The CDR3 DNA sequence: TGTGCCAGCAGCACAGAGACCAGTTTTTCCTACAGTGAGCAGTTCTTC. Protein: CASSTETSFSYSEQFF.

J is TRBJ2-5 and V is TRBV7-3; 10 positions agree with TRBD1. The CDR3 is made up of 15 amino acids. CDR1 is SGHTA and CDR2 is FQGTGA in the germline V gene. The V segment lost 5 bases and the J segment 11 bases; nucleotides outside the gene matches: 14. The CDR3 bases are TGTGCCAGCAGCCCTCCGGGACAGGGGACAGCAATGCAGTACTTC. This sequence encodes CASSPPGQGTAMQYF. Variable domain in full (rest from reference TRBV7-3 and TRBJ2-5): GAGVSQTPSNKVTEKGKYVELRCDPISGHTALYWYRQSLGQGPEFLIYFQGTGAADDSGLPNDRFFAVRPEGSVSTLKIQRTERGDSAVYLCASSPPGQGTAMQYFGPGTRLLVL.

The chain recombines TRBV7-9 with TRBJ2-7, with 11 nucleotides matching TRBD1. This CDR3 has 14 residues. From germline, CDR1 is SEHNR and CDR2 FQNEAQ (reference sequence). V lost 4 bases and J lost 7; bases outside the gene matches: 6. CDR3 in amino acids: CASSSGQGEREQYF. For the CDR3, the DNA is TGTGCCAGCAGCTCGGGACAGGGGGAGAGAGAGCAGTACTTC.

The chain combines TRBV15 with TRBJ2-7; a possible D gene is TRBD2 (7 bases). The germline V gene has CDR1 LNHNV and CDR2 YYDKDF (reference sequence). The CDR3 spans 13 residues. V lost 8 bases, J lost 6 bases, and 17 bases lay in between. DNA of the CDR3: TGTGCCACCGGCAAAGGGAGGGGGGGCGAGCAGTACTTC. Translating gives CATGKGRGGEQYF. Variable domain in full (rest from reference TRBV15 and TRBJ2-7): DAMVIQNPRYQVTQFGKPVTLSCSQTLNHNVMYWYQQKSSQAPKLLFHYYDKDFNNEADTPDNFQSRRPNTSFCFLDIRSPGLGDTAMYLCATGKGRGGEQYFGPGTRLTVT.

The chain has TRBV12-3 or TRBV12-4 and TRBJ2-5, with D unclear. The CDR3 extends over 12 amino acids. Trimming stripped 0 bases from V and 7 bases from J, with 6 bases between. CDR3 sequence: CASSLAKGTQYF. CDR3 coding DNA: TGTGCCAGCAGTTTAGCGAAGGGGACCCAGTACTTC.

The CDR3 spells CASSASTGMGEKLFF. CDR3 bases: TGTGCCAGTAGCGCGAGCACAGGGATGGGGGAAAAACTGTTTTTT. This sequence joins TRBV19 and TRBJ1-4; weak D call: TRBD1 (6 bases). Germline assignment: CDR1 LNHDA and CDR2 SQIVND (reference sequence). This CDR3 comprises 15 residues. Trimming removed 6 bases from V and 8 bases from J, with 19 bases in between.

The chain couples TRBV4-1 to TRBJ2-7, with a possible D match to TRBD1 (7 bases). V shed 4 bases and J shed 4 bases, with 17 bases lying between them. The CDR3 consists of 15 residues. From germline, CDR1 is MGHRA and CDR2 YSYEKL. The CDR3 loop reads CASSPSTSRGYEQYF. In nucleotides, the CDR3 is TGCGCCAGCAGCCCTAGTACTAGCAGGGGGTACGAGCAGTACTTC.

Concerning this clonotype: Here the CDR3 omits its conserved ending phenylalanine or tryptophan, so a read error is the likely source. It is unclear where the CDR3 begins or ends on the DNA, so no DNA is shown, and the CDR3 is as TCRdb lists it. The chain recombines TRBV7-9 with TRBJ1-1; TRBD1 is taken as the D call from the table, unchecked against the DNA. Including both end residues, the CDR3 is 12 amino acids long. Germline loops: CDR1 SEHNR, CDR2 FQNEAQ (reference sequence). CDR3: CASSLGTGGWTI.

In its sample, this clonotype was seen many times. The chain employs TRBV3-1 and TRBJ2-2; D is tentatively TRBD1 or TRBD2 (5 bases each). The CDR3 totals 17 residues. Germline CDR1 and CDR2: LGHDT and YNNKEL (reference sequence). V lost 1 base and J lost 1, with 13 bases in between. The CDR3 reads CASSQVVGTVNTGELFF. CDR3 DNA sequence: TGTGCCAGCAGCCAAGTCGTCGGGACGGTGAACACCGGGGAGCTGTTTTTT.

The chain employs TRBV7-3 and TRBJ1-2; 7 nucleotides align to TRBD1. V gave up 2 bases and J gave up 8 bases; unmatched junction bases: 11. This CDR3 has 15 residues. CDR1 and CDR2 (germline): SGHTA, FQGTGA. The CDR3 nucleotides read TGTGCCAGCAGCTTAGACAGGGATGCGAAGAGAGGCTACACCTTC. Its protein product is CASSLDRDAKRGYTF.

V gene TRBV12-3 or TRBV12-4 combines with J gene TRBJ2-3; TRBD2 agrees at 13 bases. CDR3 length: 17 amino acids. V shed 5 bases and J 1 base; nucleotides not matched to a gene: 6. CDR3 DNA sequence: TGTGCCAGCAGTAGACTAGCGGGAGGTCTCGGCACAGATACGCAGTATTTT. It codes for CASSRLAGGLGTDTQYF.

This clonotype was seen more than once but under ten times. The chain uses TRBV6-4 and TRBJ2-3, with 8 bases fitting TRBD2. Losses at the gene ends were 4 bases for V and 6 bases for J; bases not matched to a gene: 12. Per the germline V gene, CDR1 is MRHNA and CDR2 is SNTAGT. The CDR3 covers 16 residues. DNA for the CDR3: TGTGCCAGCAGTGGACGCGCGGGAGGAGGATTGGATACGCAGTATTTT. Translating gives CASSGRAGGGLDTQYF.

This chain's CDR3 is CASPTPNSGNTIYF. The CDR3 DNA is TGTGCCAGCCCCACACCCAACTCTGGAAACACCATATATTTT. The chain employs TRBV7-3 and TRBJ1-3; D is undetermined. The germline gives CDR1 SGHTA, CDR2 FQGTGA. This CDR3 region has 14 residues. V lost 8 bases, J lost 0 bases, and 11 bases lay in between.

Of note for this clonotype: One end of the junction is discordant with germline, which a read error may explain. The rearrangement links TRBV10-3 to TRBJ2-7; 8 nucleotides line up with TRBD1. This CDR3 comprises 15 residues. The germline V gene has CDR1 ENHRY and CDR2 SYGVKD. CDR3 residues: CAPYQADRVFHDQYF. CDR3 sequence (DNA): TGTGCCCCGTATCAGGCGGACAGGGTGTTCCACGACCAGTACTTC.

This clonotype was observed at least ten times. The chain combines TRBV6-1 with TRBJ2-2, with D perhaps TRBD1 (6 bases). With 3 bases removed from V and 4 bases from J, the gap between germline ends came to 15 bases. The germline CDR1 and CDR2 sequences are MNHNS and SASEGT. The CDR3 spans 16 residues. The DNA of the CDR3 is TGTGCCAGCAGTGACTCCGAGGGGGATGGCACCGGGGAGCTGTTTTTT. Encoded protein: CASSDSEGDGTGELFF.

This chain connects TRBV29-1 to TRBJ1-1; no definite D call. Per the germline V gene, CDR1 is SQVTM and CDR2 is ANQGSEA. This CDR3 spans 11 amino acids. Trimming cost V 5 bases and J 1 base, with 5 bases left between them. CDR3 amino acids: CSVRKNTEAFF. Written as DNA, the CDR3 is TGCAGCGTTCGTAAGAACACTGAAGCTTTCTTT.